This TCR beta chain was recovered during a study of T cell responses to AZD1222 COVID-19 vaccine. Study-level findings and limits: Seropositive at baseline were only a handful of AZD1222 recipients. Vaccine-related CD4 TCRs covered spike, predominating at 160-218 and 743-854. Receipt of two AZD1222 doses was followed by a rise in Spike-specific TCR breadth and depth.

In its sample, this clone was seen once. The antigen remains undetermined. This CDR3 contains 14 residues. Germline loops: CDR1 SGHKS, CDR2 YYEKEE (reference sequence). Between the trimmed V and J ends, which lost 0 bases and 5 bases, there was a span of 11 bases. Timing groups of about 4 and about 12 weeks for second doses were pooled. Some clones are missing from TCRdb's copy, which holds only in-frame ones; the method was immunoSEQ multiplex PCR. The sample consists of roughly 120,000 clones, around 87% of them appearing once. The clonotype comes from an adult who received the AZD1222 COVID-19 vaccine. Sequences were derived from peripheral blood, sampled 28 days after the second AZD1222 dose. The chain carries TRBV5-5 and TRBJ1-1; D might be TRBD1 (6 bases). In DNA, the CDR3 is TGTGCCAGCAGCTTGGAAGGGGGTGTGACTGAAGCTTTCTTT. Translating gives CASSLEGGVTEAFF.